This T cell receptor (beta chain) is drawn from a study of metastatic and nonmetastatic thyroid tumors. Study as a whole: The study looked at repertoires side by side in blood and in tumor or nodule tissue from malignant and benign thyroid patients.

The CDR3 totals 9 residues, both ends included. CDR1 and CDR2 from the germline V gene are SGHTA and FQGNSA. TCRdb called clones again from the PCR reads with MiXCR. The data contain several thousand clones, about 30% of them seen just once; the ten biggest clones take up around a quarter. Study-wide findings and caveats: Compared with benign nodules, malignant thyroid tumors were reported to have significantly higher TCR beta diversity in both blood and tumor.

This clone was recorded once. As yet, its antigen is unknown. The CDR3 does not end in the conserved phenylalanine or tryptophan, so this is likely a read error. No DNA is shown, since the ends of the CDR3 on it are uncertain; the CDR3 is the one TCRdb lists. Every patient was untreated before thyroid surgery. Sequencing was performed on adjacent normal tissue. This clonotype originated in a female donor with papillary thyroid cancer or a benign thyroid nodule (not recorded which). Some clones in this sample may be carry-over from other donors' samples. The chain is built from TRBV7-2 and TRBJ2-1; the D call of TRBD2 is as the table states it, not checked on the DNA. The CDR3 reads CASSITLAG.